Listed below are T cell receptor beta chains from one sample, sequenced in a study of blood T cell repertoires in COVID-19. TCRdb's table, derived via immunoSEQ multiplex PCR, lists solely in-frame clones and lacks some. The sample contains some 190,000 clones, about 77% of which appear only once. Sequencing input: PBMCs or T cells enriched from blood (not recorded which). The origin of the receptors is a woman aged 45-65 years with acute COVID-19. Each CDR3 is given with its conserved first and last residue.

j_gene: TRBJ2-3; v_gene: TRBV5-1; CDR3aa: CASSLAIVRGNTDTQYF
j_gene: TRBJ2-3; v_gene: TRBV25-1; CDR3aa: CASTPPGDGTDTQYF
j_gene: TRBJ2-5; v_gene: TRBV10-3; CDR3aa: CAISAALGGGGETQYF
j_gene: TRBJ2-3; v_gene: TRBV19; CDR3aa: CASESGGASTDTQYF
j_gene: TRBJ1-4; v_gene: TRBV19; CDR3aa: CASKMPQEPPEKLFF
j_gene: TRBJ1-4; v_gene: TRBV7-9; CDR3aa: CASSDRVTNEKLFF
j_gene: TRBJ1-2; v_gene: TRBV18; CDR3aa: CASSPRDNRIGYTF
j_gene: TRBJ1-1; v_gene: TRBV5-1; CDR3aa: CASSLGAPAEAFF
j_gene: TRBJ1-6; v_gene: TRBV7-2; CDR3aa: CASSPFRGNSPLHF
j_gene: TRBJ1-1; v_gene: TRBV4-2; CDR3aa: CASSQGGPNTEAFF
j_gene: TRBJ1-2; v_gene: TRBV2; CDR3aa: CASTTGPYGYTF
j_gene: TRBJ1-1; v_gene: TRBV6-5; CDR3aa: CASSYSETEAFF
j_gene: TRBJ2-2; v_gene: TRBV19; CDR3aa: CASFPTGAPTGELFF
j_gene: TRBJ2-2; v_gene: TRBV9; CDR3aa: CASSLNSKPNTGELFF
j_gene: TRBJ1-4; v_gene: TRBV7-8; CDR3aa: CASSWRDRGKEKLFF
j_gene: TRBJ1-2; v_gene: TRBV6-6; CDR3aa: CASSSTGQAYGYTF
j_gene: TRBJ1-2; v_gene: TRBV7-9; CDR3aa: CASSRGGDDSYTF
j_gene: TRBJ1-2; v_gene: TRBV27; CDR3aa: CASSGQGAGYGYTF
j_gene: TRBJ2-6; v_gene: TRBV24-1; CDR3aa: CATQGTGASGANVLTF
j_gene: TRBJ2-2; v_gene: TRBV5-1; CDR3aa: CASSPGTSGTRTGELFF
j_gene: TRBJ2-1; v_gene: TRBV11-2; CDR3aa: CASSVTTSGLLEQFF
j_gene: TRBJ2-1; v_gene: TRBV13; CDR3aa: CASSSEGEAVDNEQFF
j_gene: TRBJ1-1; v_gene: TRBV5-1; CDR3aa: CASSRERGNVNTEAFF
j_gene: TRBJ1-1; v_gene: TRBV4-1; CDR3aa: CASTRGEGASTEAFF
j_gene: TRBJ1-5; v_gene: TRBV28; CDR3aa: CASSFGGSNQPQHF
j_gene: TRBJ2-1; v_gene: TRBV13; CDR3aa: CASSNKLAGKSYNEQFF
j_gene: TRBJ2-3; v_gene: TRBV28; CDR3aa: CASSHLIAGDTDTQYF
j_gene: TRBJ2-4; v_gene: TRBV6-2/TRBV6-3; CDR3aa: CASSSAGFSQILAKNIQYF
j_gene: TRBJ2-5; v_gene: TRBV6-5; CDR3aa: CASSYPSLVRETQYF
j_gene: TRBJ1-5; v_gene: TRBV6-6; CDR3aa: CATQGPNQPQHF
j_gene: TRBJ2-3; v_gene: TRBV18; CDR3aa: CASSPPTGGSTDTQYF
j_gene: TRBJ2-2; v_gene: TRBV30; CDR3aa: CARTVQNTGELFF
j_gene: TRBJ1-4; v_gene: TRBV5-1; CDR3aa: CASSSTGNPTNEKLFF
j_gene: TRBJ1-1; v_gene: TRBV5-8; CDR3aa: CASSVGVLAFF
j_gene: TRBJ2-3; v_gene: TRBV4-2; CDR3aa: CASSQDLAGGTDTQYF
j_gene: TRBJ1-4; v_gene: TRBV12-3/TRBV12-4; CDR3aa: CASSSQGGEKLFF
j_gene: TRBJ2-2; v_gene: TRBV7-2; CDR3aa: CASMTGTSGGPNTGELFF
j_gene: TRBJ2-5; v_gene: TRBV5-4; CDR3aa: CASSLTASLTQYF
j_gene: TRBJ2-4; v_gene: TRBV15; CDR3aa: CATSRAQGMVASAKNIQYF
j_gene: TRBJ1-1; v_gene: TRBV7-9; CDR3aa: CASSLDSLKTEAFF
j_gene: TRBJ2-5; v_gene: TRBV24-1; CDR3aa: CATSGIQGAQETQYF
j_gene: TRBJ2-3; v_gene: TRBV9; CDR3aa: CASSVGPGRGHPDTQYF
j_gene: TRBJ1-2; v_gene: TRBV7-9; CDR3aa: CASSLRTGENTF
j_gene: TRBJ2-3; v_gene: TRBV29-1; CDR3aa: CSVDGVSGGAWTQYF
j_gene: TRBJ2-5; v_gene: TRBV2; CDR3aa: CASSEAGTGQETQYF
j_gene: TRBJ2-3; v_gene: TRBV5-8; CDR3aa: CASKSGGSDTQYF
j_gene: TRBJ1-5; v_gene: TRBV7-9; CDR3aa: CASSPDRVGNQPQHF
j_gene: TRBJ1-5; v_gene: TRBV27; CDR3aa: CASSLGSQGFSNQPQHF
j_gene: TRBJ2-1; v_gene: TRBV9; CDR3aa: CASSSRTSLVGEQFF
j_gene: TRBJ2-5; v_gene: TRBV11-1; CDR3aa: CASSLGLNRYQETQYF
j_gene: TRBJ1-3; v_gene: TRBV19; CDR3aa: CASTPDRGNTIYF
j_gene: TRBJ2-3; v_gene: TRBV5-1; CDR3aa: CASSLAGSTDTQYF
j_gene: TRBJ2-3; v_gene: TRBV6-2/TRBV6-3; CDR3aa: CASSYLLGESTDTQYF